These 23 T cell receptor beta chains were sequenced from one sample in a study of CD8+CD57+ T cells in acquired aplastic anemia. TCR beta VDJ and CDR3 profiles were obtained from a genomic DNA template. TCRdb itself ran the reads through MiXCR, one entry per CDR3 protein. The sample has 35,000 to 50,000 distinct CDR3 sequences, 68% seen once; the top ten hold roughly a quarter. Sequences were obtained from sorted CD4+, CD8+, or CD8+CD57+ T cells (not recorded which) from PBMCs. All receptors come from a human donor in good health, serving as a control.

The sample holds one count of this clonotype. This chain links TRBV7-9 with TRBJ1-2; D unclear. CDR3 length: 11 residues. The V end lost 2 bases, the J end lost 4 bases, and 2 bases lay between the germline ends. Germline V gene sequence: CDR1 SEHNR, CDR2 FQNEAQ (reference sequence). The CDR3 here is CASSLSYGYTF. The CDR3 DNA sequence: TGTGCCAGCAGCTTATCCTATGGCTACACCTTC.

The V and J genes are TRBV29-1 and TRBJ2-2; unclear D gene. The CDR3 runs to 12 residues. Germline assignment: CDR1 SQVTM and CDR2 ANQGSEA. CDR3 in amino acids: CVGQSNTGELFF. CDR3 in DNA: TGCGTAGGTCAGAGTAACACCGGGGAGCTGTTTTTT.

This clonotype was observed a handful of times. CDR3 sequence reads: CSASPAGGDGYTF. The CDR3 DNA reads as TGCAGTGCTAGCCCAGCAGGTGGAGATGGCTACACCTTC. The rearrangement uses TRBV20-1 and TRBJ1-2; D remains unclear. V was trimmed by 3 bases and J by 6 bases, leaving 14 bases between them. Germline-derived CDR1 and CDR2 are DFQATT and SNEGSKA (reference sequence). This CDR3 is built from 13 residues.

The genes are TRBV7-8 and TRBJ2-1; D remains unclear. Germline V gene sequence: CDR1 SGHVS, CDR2 FQNEAQ. The CDR3 is 14 amino acids. Trimming shortened V by 2 bases and J by 5 bases, and 10 bases separated the two germline ends. The CDR3 here is CASSLLEVNNEQFF. CDR3 bases: TGTGCCAGCAGCTTACTAGAAGTCAACAATGAGCAGTTCTTC.

The chain has TRBV20-1 and TRBJ2-7; D is undetermined. Germline CDR1 and CDR2: DFQATT and SNEGSKA (reference sequence). The CDR3 length is 11 residues. V shed 3 bases and J shed 5 bases, with 8 bases lying between them. The CDR3 nucleotides are TGCAGTGCTAGGCCCAGCAACGAGCAGTACTTC. Encoded protein: CSARPSNEQYF.

A remark on this clonotype: A read error may produce the germline difference seen at one junction end. The V gene is TRBV7-7, the J gene TRBJ2-5, with TRBD2 matching 7 bases. The CDR3 is made up of 15 amino acids. The germline V gene encodes CDR1 SSHAT and CDR2 FNYEAQ (reference sequence). CDR3 protein: CASSLGRGGRETQYF. Written as DNA, the CDR3 is TGTGCTAGCAGCTTAGGGAGGGGCGGAAGAGAGACCCAGTACTTC.

In this sample, this clonotype is medium-sized. The rearrangement links TRBV10-2 to TRBJ2-1, with D maybe TRBD1 (6 bases). V lost 7 bases, J lost 6 bases, and 13 bases lay in between. The CDR3 contains 13 residues. Looked up from germline, CDR1 is WSHSY and CDR2 is SAAADI. The CDR3 loop reads CASIQGLGNEQFF. CDR3 nucleotides: TGCGCCAGCATCCAGGGGCTAGGCAATGAGCAGTTCTTC.

The CDR3 DNA sequence: TGTGCCAGTATTAGGACAGGGGCCGATCAGCCCCAGCATTTT. It codes for CASIRTGADQPQHF. The chain uses TRBV19 and TRBJ1-5; 9 bases are shared with TRBD1. Germline CDR1 LNHDA, CDR2 SQIVND (reference sequence). J lost 5 bases, V lost 7 bases, and 6 bases had no gene match. This CDR3 contains 14 residues.

A note on this clonotype: Relative to the germline gene, one junction end is altered; a read error may explain this. The rearrangement uses TRBV6-2 or TRBV6-3 and TRBJ2-7; possible D gene TRBD2, 5 bases. The germline gives CDR1 MNHEY, CDR2 SVGEGT. This CDR3 region has 16 residues. The CDR3 sequence: CASNPRREDFGYEQYF. The CDR3 coding sequence is TGTGCCAGCAATCCGCGACGGGAAGATTTCGGCTACGAACAGTACTTC.

This clonotype has only a few counts. The rearrangement links TRBV7-2 to TRBJ2-5; D is unresolved. CDR3 length: 13 residues. V dropped 5 bases and J dropped 0 bases, with 7 bases sitting between them. CDR1 and CDR2 from the germline V gene are SGHTA and FQGNSA. CDR3 coding DNA: TGTGCCAGCAGCATCTGGGACCAAGAGACCCAGTACTTC. Translated, it gives CASSIWDQETQYF.

This chain links TRBV4-3 with TRBJ1-1; TRBD1 might be the D (5 bases). Trimming cost V 5 bases and J 1 base, with 8 bases left between them. Germline lookup yields CDR1 LGHNA and CDR2 YSLEER. This CDR3 has 13 residues. CDR3 sequence (DNA): TGCGCCAGCAGCGCGACAGAGAACACTGAAGCTTTCTTT. This sequence encodes CASSATENTEAFF.

This clonotype showed up just once. The chain links TRBV15 to TRBJ2-5; D unclear. The ends were cut back, 1 base at V and 4 bases at J, with 1 base in the middle. The CDR3 contains 11 residues. Germline assignment: CDR1 LNHNV and CDR2 YYDKDF (reference sequence). The CDR3 sequence: CATSRVETQYF. CDR3 in DNA: TGTGCCACCAGCAGAGTAGAGACCCAGTACTTC.

V and J are TRBV7-6 and TRBJ1-3; unclear D gene. The CDR3 sequence is 12 residues long. The germline V gene has CDR1 SGHVS and CDR2 FNYEAQ. V shed 5 bases and J shed 8 bases, with 10 bases lying between them. The CDR3 region has the DNA TGTGCCAGCAGCCCCGGCCTAGACACCATATATTTT. It translates to CASSPGLDTIYF.

This chain joins TRBV19 and TRBJ2-3; 9 bases are shared with TRBD2. After removal of 8 bases from V and 3 bases from J, the junction contained 3 bases not matched to a gene. The CDR3 length is 13 residues. Germline loops: CDR1 LNHDA, CDR2 SQIVND (reference sequence). CDR3 in amino acids: CASAAGGTDTQYF. In DNA, the CDR3 is TGTGCCAGTGCTGCGGGGGGGACAGATACGCAGTATTTT.

V usage is TRBV7-8 and J usage is TRBJ1-2; TRBD1 is a possible D gene (5 bases). This CDR3 is 15 amino acids long. Trimming cost V 5 bases and J 8 bases, with 21 bases left between them. Germline CDR1 reads SGHVS; CDR2 reads FQNEAQ. This CDR3 is CASSRWEIQWDGYTF. The CDR3 DNA reads as TGTGCCAGCAGCCGATGGGAGATTCAGTGGGACGGCTACACCTTC.

The CDR3 is CASSHDLGNEQFF. The DNA of the CDR3 is TGCGCCAGCAGCCATGATTTGGGCAATGAGCAGTTCTTC. The rearrangement links TRBV4-3 to TRBJ2-1, with D unresolved. Germline V gene lookup returns CDR1 LGHNA and CDR2 YSLEER. This CDR3 is built from 13 residues. V gave up 3 bases and J gave up 6 bases, with 9 bases separating them.

This chain connects TRBV19 to TRBJ1-2; 7 positions agree with TRBD1. From germline, CDR1 is LNHDA and CDR2 SQIVND (reference sequence). The ends lost 3 bases at V and 2 bases at J; junction bases unmatched: 9. CDR3 size: 16 residues. CDR3 DNA sequence: TGTGCCAGTAGTATCGAGCGGTCAGGGGGGAACTATGGCTACACCTTC. It is translated as CASSIERSGGNYGYTF. Using reference TRBV19 and TRBJ1-2 for the parts outside the CDR3, the full variable domain is DGGITQSPKYLFRKEGQNVTLSCEQNLNHDAMYWYRQDPGQGLRLIYYSQIVNDFQKGDIAEGYSVSREKKESFPLTVTSAQKNPTAFYLCASSIERSGGNYGYTFGSGTRLTVV.

The count of this clonotype is one. The gene calls are TRBV10-3 and TRBJ2-1, with D perhaps TRBD2 (6 bases). In germline, CDR1 is ENHRY, CDR2 SYGVKD. This CDR3 spans 16 amino acids. The V gene lost 4 bases and the J gene lost 0 bases, with 13 bases spanning the gap. Here the CDR3 DNA reads TGTGCCATCAGTGGCGCCCGGGGGAGCTCCTACAATGAGCAGTTCTTC. It yields the protein CAISGARGSSYNEQFF.

DNA for the CDR3: TGCGCCAGCAGCCCGGGACAGGTTCAGGATACGCAGTATTTT. Residues: CASSPGQVQDTQYF. The rearrangement uses TRBV10-1 and TRBJ2-3; TRBD1 matches at 8 bases. After removal of 6 bases from V and 6 bases from J, the junction contained 8 bases not matched to a gene. The CDR3 totals 14 residues. Germline V CDR1 and CDR2: WNHNN, SYGVQD (reference sequence).

V is TRBV7-9 and J is TRBJ1-5, with a tentative D call TRBD1 (6 bases). The V end was cut by 5 bases, the J end by 5 bases, with 16 bases between. This CDR3 has 15 residues. Germline CDR1 reads SEHNR; CDR2 reads FQNEAQ (reference sequence). The DNA of the CDR3 is TGTGCCAGCAGCCCAGACGGGGGGCGCGATCAGCCCCAGCATTTT. Translating gives CASSPDGGRDQPQHF. The entire variable domain, with the rest obtained from reference TRBV7-9 and TRBJ1-5, is as follows: DTGVSQNPRHKITKRGQNVTFRCDPISEHNRLYWYRQTLGQGPEFLTYFQNEAQLEKSRLLSDRFSAERPKGSFSTLEIQRTEQGDSAMYLCASSPDGGRDQPQHFGDGTRLSIL.

This clonotype was found once. The gene calls are TRBV2 and TRBJ1-3; D not resolved. The CDR3 totals 13 residues. Trimming left V 6 bases short and J 8 bases short, with 14 bases between. CDR1 and CDR2 (germline): SNHLY, FYNNEI. The CDR3 region is CASSVGAADTIYF. The DNA for the CDR3 is TGTGCCAGCAGCGTAGGAGCAGCTGACACCATATATTTT.

The chain joins TRBV20-1 to TRBJ2-3; TRBD2 matches 8 bases. Trimming removed 3 bases from V and 0 bases from J; junction bases left unmatched: 11. This CDR3 has 17 residues. Germline V CDR1 and CDR2: DFQATT, SNEGSKA (reference sequence). CDR3 sequence: CSASTLAGGPSTDTQYF. The CDR3 nucleotides are TGCAGTGCTAGTACGTTGGCGGGAGGCCCCAGCACAGATACGCAGTATTTT.

DNA of the CDR3: TGTGCCACCAGTGAAGCAGGGTGGGGGAATGAGCAGTTCTTC. Protein sequence: CATSEAGWGNEQFF. The chain joins TRBV24-1 to TRBJ2-1; D possibly matches TRBD1 or TRBD2 (5 bases each). The ends were cut back, 4 bases at V and 7 bases at J, with 13 bases in the middle. Germline lookup yields CDR1 KGHDR and CDR2 SFDVKD. The CDR3 sequence is 14 residues long.